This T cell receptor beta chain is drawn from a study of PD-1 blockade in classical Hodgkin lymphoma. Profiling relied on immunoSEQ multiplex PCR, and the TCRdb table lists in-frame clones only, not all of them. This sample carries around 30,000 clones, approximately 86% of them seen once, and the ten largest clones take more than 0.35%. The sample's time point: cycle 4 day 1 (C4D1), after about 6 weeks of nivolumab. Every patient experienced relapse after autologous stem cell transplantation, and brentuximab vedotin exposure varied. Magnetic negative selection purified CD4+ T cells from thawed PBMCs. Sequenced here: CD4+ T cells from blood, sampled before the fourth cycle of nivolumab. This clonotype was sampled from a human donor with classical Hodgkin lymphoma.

CDR3 region: CASSSRGRNTEAFF. Here the CDR3 DNA reads TGTGCCAGCAGTAGCCGGGGGCGAAACACTGAAGCTTTCTTT. V is TRBV28 and J is TRBJ1-1; perhaps TRBD1 as D (6 bases). The CDR3 consists of 14 residues. Trimming removed 5 bases from V and 2 bases from J, with 12 bases in between. CDR1 and CDR2 from the germline V gene are MDHEN and SYDVKM.